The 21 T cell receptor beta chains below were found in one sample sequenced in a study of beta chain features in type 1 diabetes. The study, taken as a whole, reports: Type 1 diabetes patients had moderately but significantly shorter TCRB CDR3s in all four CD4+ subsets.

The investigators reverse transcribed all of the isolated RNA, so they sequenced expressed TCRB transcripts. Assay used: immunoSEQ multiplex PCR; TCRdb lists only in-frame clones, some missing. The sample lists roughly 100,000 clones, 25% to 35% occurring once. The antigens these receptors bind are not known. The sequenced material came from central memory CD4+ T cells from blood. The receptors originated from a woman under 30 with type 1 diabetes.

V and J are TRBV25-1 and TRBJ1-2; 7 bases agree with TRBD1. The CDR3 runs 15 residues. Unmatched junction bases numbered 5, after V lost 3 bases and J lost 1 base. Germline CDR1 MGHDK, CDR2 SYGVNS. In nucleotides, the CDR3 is TGTGCCAGCAGTGATTCGAACAGGGGTAACTATGGCTACACCTTC. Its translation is CASSDSNRGNYGYTF.

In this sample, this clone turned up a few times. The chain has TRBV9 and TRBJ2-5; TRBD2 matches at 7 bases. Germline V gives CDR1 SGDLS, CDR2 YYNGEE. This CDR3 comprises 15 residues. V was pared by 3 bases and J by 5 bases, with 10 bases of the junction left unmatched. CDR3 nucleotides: TGTGCCAGCAGCGCCCTAGCGGCGGGGGTGGAGACCCAGTACTTC. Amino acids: CASSALAAGVETQYF. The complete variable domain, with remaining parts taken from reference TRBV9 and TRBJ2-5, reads DSGVTQTPKHLITATGQRVTLRCSPRSGDLSVYWYQQSLDQGLQFLIQYYNGEERAKGNILERFSAQQFPDLHSELNLSSLELGDSALYFCASSALAAGVETQYFGPGTRLLVL.

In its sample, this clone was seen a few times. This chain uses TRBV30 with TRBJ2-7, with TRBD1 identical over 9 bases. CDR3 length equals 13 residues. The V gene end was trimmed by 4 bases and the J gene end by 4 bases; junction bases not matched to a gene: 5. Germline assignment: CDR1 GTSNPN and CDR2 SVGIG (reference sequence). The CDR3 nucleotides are TGTGCCTGGACGGGACAGGGAGGGTACGAGCAGTACGTC. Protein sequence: CAWTGQGGYEQYV.

CDR3 DNA: TGTGCCAGCAGCTCCGGGACTAGTCTCGGGACAGATACGCAGTATTTT. It translates to CASSSGTSLGTDTQYF. The chain uses TRBV11-3 and TRBJ2-3, with 8 bases lining up with TRBD2. The CDR3 runs 16 residues. Germline values: CDR1 SGHNT, CDR2 YENEEA. V lost 4 bases, J lost 3 bases, and 9 bases stayed unmatched.

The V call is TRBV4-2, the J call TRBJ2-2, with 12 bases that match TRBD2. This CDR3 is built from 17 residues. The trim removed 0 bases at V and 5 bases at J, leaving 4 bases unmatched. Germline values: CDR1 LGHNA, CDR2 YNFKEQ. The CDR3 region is CASSQDNLAGGTGELFF. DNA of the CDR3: TGTGCCAGCAGCCAAGATAATCTAGCGGGAGGGACCGGGGAGCTGTTTTTT.

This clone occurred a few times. CDR3 nucleotides: TGTGCCAGTAGTAGTTCCTTTACTAGCGGGAGTGCAGATACGCAGTATTTT. Translated, it gives CASSSSFTSGSADTQYF. V gene TRBV19 combines with J gene TRBJ2-3, with 11 bases matching TRBD2. Trimming took 4 bases from V and 4 from J; bases not matched to a gene: 10. The CDR3 runs to 17 residues. CDR1 is LNHDA and CDR2 is SQIVND in the germline V gene (reference sequence).

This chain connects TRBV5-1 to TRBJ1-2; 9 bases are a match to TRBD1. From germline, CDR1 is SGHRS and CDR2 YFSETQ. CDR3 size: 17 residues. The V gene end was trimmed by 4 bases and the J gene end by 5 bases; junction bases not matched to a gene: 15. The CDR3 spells CASSPGQGLGVGYGYTF. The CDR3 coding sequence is TGCGCCAGCAGCCCGGGACAGGGATTGGGGGTCGGATATGGCTACACCTTC.

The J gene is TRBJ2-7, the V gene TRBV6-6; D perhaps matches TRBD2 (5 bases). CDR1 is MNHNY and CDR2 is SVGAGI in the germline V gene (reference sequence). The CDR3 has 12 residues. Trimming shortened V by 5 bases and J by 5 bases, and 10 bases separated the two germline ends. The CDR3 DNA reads TGTGCCAGCAGTGAGTCGGGGAACGAGCAGTACGTC. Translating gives CASSESGNEQYV.

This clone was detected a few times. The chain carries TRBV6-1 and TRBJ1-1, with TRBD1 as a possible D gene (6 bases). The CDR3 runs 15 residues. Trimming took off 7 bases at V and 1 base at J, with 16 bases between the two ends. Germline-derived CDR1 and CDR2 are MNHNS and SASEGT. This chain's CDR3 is CASIIPGGRNTEAFF. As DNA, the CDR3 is TGTGCCAGCATCATCCCTGGGGGCAGGAACACTGAAGCTTTCTTT.

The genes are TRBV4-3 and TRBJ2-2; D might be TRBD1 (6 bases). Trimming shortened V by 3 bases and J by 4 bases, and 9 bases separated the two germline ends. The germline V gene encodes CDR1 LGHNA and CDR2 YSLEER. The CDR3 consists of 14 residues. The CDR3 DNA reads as TGCGCCAGCAGCCATTCAGGGGCCACCGGGGAGCTGTTTTTT. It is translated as CASSHSGATGELFF.

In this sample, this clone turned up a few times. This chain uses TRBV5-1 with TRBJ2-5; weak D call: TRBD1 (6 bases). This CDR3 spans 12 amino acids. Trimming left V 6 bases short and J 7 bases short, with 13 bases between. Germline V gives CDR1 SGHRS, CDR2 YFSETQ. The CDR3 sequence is CASIPEGGTQYF. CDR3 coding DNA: TGCGCCAGCATCCCGGAAGGGGGGACCCAGTACTTC.

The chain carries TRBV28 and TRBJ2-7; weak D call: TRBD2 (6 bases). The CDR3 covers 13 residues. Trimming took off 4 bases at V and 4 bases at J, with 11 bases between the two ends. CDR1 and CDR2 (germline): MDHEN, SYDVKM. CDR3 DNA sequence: TGTGCCAGCAGTTCCAGGGCGGGGTACGAGCAGTACGTC. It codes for CASSSRAGYEQYV.

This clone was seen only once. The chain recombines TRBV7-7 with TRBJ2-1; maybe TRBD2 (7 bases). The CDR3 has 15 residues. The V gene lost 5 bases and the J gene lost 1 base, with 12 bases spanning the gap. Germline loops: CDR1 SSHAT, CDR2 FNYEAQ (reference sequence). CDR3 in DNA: TGTGCCAGCAGCCAAGAGGGGGGGTCCTACAATGAGCAGTTCTTC. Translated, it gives CASSQEGGSYNEQFF.

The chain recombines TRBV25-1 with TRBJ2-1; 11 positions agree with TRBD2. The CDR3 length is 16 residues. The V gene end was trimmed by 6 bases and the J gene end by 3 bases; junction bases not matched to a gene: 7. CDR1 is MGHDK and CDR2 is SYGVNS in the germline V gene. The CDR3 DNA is TGTGCCAGCAGGGAGGGACTAGCGGACATCTACAATGAGCAGTTCTTC. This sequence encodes CASREGLADIYNEQFF.

The CDR3 here is CASSLETGANTGELFF. DNA of the CDR3: TGTGCCAGCAGCCTGGAAACAGGGGCGAACACCGGGGAGCTGTTTTTT. The chain is built from TRBV4-2 and TRBJ2-2; 7 bases map to TRBD1. J was trimmed by 0 bases and V by 4 bases; bases with no gene match: 5. Germline assignment: CDR1 LGHNA and CDR2 YNFKEQ. The CDR3 is 16 residues long.

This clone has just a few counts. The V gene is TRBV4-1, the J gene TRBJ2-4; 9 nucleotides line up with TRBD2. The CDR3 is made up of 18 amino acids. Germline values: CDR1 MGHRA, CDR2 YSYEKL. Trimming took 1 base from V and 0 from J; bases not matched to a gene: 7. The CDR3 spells CASSQVGRGGLAKNIQYF. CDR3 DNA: TGCGCCAGCAGCCAAGTAGGGCGGGGGGGGCTAGCCAAAAACATTCAGTACTTC.

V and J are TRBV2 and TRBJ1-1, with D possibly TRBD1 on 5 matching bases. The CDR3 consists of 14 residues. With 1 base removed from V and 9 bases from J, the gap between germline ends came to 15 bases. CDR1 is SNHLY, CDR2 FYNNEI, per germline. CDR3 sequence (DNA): TGTGCCAGCAGTGAAGGCGGATCCGGGACTAAAGCTTTCTTT. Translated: CASSEGGSGTKAFF.

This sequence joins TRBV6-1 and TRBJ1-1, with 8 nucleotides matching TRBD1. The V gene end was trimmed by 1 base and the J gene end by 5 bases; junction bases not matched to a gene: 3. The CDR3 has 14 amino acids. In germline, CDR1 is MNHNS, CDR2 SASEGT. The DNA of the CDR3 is TGTGCCAGCAGTGAAGGACAGGGGACAACTGAAGCTTTCTTT. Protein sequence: CASSEGQGTTEAFF.

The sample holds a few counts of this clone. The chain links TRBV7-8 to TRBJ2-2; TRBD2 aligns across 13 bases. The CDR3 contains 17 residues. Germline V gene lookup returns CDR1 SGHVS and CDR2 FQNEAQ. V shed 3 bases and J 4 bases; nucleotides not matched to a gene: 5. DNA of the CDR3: TGTGCCAGCAGCTTCTTAGGACTAGCGGGAGTCACCGGGGAGCTGTTTTTT. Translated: CASSFLGLAGVTGELFF. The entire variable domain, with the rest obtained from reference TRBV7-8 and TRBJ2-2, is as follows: GAGVSQSPRYKVAKRGQDVALRCDPISGHVSLFWYQQALGQGPEFLTYFQNEAQLDKSGLPSDRFFAERPEGSVSTLKIQRTQQEDSAVYLCASSFLGLAGVTGELFFGEGSRLTVL.

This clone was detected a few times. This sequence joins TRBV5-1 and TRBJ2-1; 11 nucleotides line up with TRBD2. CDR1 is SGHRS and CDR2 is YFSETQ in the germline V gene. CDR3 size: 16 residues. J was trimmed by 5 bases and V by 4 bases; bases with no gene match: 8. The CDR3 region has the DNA TGCGCCAGCAGCCTGCTGACTAGCGGGGCGAACAATGAGCAGTTCTTC. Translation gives CASSLLTSGANNEQFF.

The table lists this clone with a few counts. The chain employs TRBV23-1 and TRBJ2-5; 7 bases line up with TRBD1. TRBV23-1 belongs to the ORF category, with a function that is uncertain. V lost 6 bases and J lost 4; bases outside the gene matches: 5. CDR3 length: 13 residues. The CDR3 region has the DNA TGCGCCAGCAGACTGACAGGGTTAGAGACCCAGTACTTC. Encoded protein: CASRLTGLETQYF.